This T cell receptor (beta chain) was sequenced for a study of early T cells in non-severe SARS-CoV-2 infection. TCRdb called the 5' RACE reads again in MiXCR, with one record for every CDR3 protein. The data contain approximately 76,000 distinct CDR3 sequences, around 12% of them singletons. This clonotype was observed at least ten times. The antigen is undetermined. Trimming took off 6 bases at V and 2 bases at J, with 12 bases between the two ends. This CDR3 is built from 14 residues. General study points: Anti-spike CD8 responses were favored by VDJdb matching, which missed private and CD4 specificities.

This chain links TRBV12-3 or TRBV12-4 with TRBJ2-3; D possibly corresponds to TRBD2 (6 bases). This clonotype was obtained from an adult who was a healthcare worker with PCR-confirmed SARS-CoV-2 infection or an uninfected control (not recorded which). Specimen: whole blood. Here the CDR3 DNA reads TGTGCCAGCAGCAGGGACTTAAACACAGATACGCAGTATTTT. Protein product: CASSRDLNTDTQYF.